This TCR beta chain was identified during a study of CD8+ T cells in alopecia areata. Study overall: Those treated were given oral tofacitinib at 5 to 10 mg twice daily.

CDR1 SEHNR and CDR2 FQNEAQ come from the germline V gene (reference sequence). The J segment lost 14 bases and the V segment lost 5 bases, leaving 4 bases of the junction unmatched. The CDR3 runs 12 residues. This clone was picked up a small number of times. RNA was isolated and reverse transcribed to cDNA, the sequencing template. Method: immunoSEQ multiplex PCR; TCRdb's copy keeps in-frame clones and lacks some. The table includes 110,000 or so clones, approximately 38% detected once. The chain uses TRBV7-9 and TRBJ2-4; TRBD2 agrees at 12 bases. The material sequenced was CD4+ T cells sorted from blood. The source of this sequence is a human donor with alopecia areata. Written as DNA, the CDR3 is TGTGCCAGCAGCAGGACTAGCGGGATTGAGTACTTC. Its translation is CASSRTSGIEYF.